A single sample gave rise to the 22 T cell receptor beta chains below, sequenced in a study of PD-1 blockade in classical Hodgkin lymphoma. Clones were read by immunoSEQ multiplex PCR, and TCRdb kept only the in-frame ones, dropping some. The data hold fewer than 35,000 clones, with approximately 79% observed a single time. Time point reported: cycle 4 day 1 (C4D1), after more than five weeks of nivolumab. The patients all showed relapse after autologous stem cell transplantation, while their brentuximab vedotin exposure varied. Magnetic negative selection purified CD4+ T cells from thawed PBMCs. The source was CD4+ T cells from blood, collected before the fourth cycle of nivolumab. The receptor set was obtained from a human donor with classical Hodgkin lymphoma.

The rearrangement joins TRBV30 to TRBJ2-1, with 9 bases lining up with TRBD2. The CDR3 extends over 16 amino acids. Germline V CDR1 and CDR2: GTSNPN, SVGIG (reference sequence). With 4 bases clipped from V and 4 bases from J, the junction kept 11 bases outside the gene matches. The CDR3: CAWTSGGAGGYNEQFF. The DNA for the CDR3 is TGTGCCTGGACCTCGGGGGGAGCGGGGGGTTACAATGAGCAGTTCTTC.

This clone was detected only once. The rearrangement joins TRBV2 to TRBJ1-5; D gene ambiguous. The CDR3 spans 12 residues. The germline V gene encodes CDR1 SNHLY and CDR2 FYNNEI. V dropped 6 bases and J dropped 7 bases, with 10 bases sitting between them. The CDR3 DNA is TGTGCCAGCAGGCCCTTCGGCCAGCCCCAGCATTTT. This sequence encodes CASRPFGQPQHF.

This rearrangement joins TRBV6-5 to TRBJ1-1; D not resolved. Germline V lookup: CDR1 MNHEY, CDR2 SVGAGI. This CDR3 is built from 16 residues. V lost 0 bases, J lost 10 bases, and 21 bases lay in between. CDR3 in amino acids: CASSYSRRVYPEAAFF. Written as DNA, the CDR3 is TGTGCCAGCAGTTACTCGAGAAGGGTATACCCGGAAGCAGCTTTCTTT.

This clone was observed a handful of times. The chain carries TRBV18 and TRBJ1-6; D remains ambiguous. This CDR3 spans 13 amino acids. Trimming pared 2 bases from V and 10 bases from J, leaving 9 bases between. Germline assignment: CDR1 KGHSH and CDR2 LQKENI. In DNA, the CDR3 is TGTGCCAGCTCACCAGGACCGCAATCACCCCTCCACTTT. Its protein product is CASSPGPQSPLHF.

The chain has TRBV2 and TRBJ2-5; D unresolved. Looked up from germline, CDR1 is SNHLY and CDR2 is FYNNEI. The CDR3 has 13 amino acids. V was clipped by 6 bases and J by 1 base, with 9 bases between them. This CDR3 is CASRAGRQETQYF. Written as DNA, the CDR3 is TGTGCCAGCAGAGCCGGGCGCCAAGAGACCCAGTACTTC.

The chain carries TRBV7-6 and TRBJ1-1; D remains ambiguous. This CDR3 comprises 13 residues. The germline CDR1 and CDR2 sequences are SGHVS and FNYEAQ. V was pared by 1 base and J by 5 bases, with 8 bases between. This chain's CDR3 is CASSLGRRTEAFF. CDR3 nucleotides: TGTGCCAGCAGCTTAGGGCGGAGGACTGAAGCTTTCTTT.

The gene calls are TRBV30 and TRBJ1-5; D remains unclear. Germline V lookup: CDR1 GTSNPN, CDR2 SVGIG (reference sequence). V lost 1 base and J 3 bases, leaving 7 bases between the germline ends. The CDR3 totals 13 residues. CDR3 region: CAWSEQNNQPQHF. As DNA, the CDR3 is TGTGCCTGGAGTGAACAGAACAATCAGCCCCAGCATTTT. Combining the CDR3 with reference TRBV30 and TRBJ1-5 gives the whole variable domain SQTIHQWPATLVQPVGSPLSLECTVEGTSNPNLYWYRQAAGRGLQLLFYSVGIGQISSEVPQNLSASRPQDRQFILSSKKLLLSDSGFYLCAWSEQNNQPQHFGDGTRLSIL.

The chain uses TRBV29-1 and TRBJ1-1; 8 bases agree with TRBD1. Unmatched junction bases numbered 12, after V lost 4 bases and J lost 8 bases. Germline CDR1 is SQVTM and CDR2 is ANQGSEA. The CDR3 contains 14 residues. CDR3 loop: CSVGGGQEPLEAFF. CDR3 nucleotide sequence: TGCAGCGTTGGGGGGGGACAGGAGCCTTTAGAAGCTTTCTTT.

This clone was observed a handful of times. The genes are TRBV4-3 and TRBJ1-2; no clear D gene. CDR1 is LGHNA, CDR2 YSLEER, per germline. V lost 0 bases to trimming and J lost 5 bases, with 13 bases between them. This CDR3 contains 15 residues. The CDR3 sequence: CASSQDVSRAYGYTF. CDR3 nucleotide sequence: TGCGCCAGCAGCCAAGATGTTTCCAGAGCTTATGGCTACACCTTC.

In DNA, the CDR3 is TGCAGCGTCAGACCTAAGGGACTAGCGGGGGGTAGTAGGACGTATTTT. Amino acid sequence: CSVRPKGLAGGSRTYF. The chain recombines TRBV29-1 with TRBJ2-3, with 15 bases matching TRBD2. The CDR3 extends over 16 amino acids. J gave up 14 bases and V 6 bases, and 18 bases lay outside the gene matches. Germline CDR1 is SQVTM and CDR2 is ANQGSEA.

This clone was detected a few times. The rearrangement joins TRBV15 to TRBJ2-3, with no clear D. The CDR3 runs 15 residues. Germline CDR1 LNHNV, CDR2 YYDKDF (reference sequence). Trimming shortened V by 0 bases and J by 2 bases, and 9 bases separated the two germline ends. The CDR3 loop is CATSRDGRLTDTQYF. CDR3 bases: TGTGCCACCAGCAGAGATGGACGACTCACAGATACGCAGTATTTT.

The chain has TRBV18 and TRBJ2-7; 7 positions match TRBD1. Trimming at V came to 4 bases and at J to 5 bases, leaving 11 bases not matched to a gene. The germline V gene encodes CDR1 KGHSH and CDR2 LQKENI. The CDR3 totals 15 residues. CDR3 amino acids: CASSQGQTLINEQYF. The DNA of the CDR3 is TGTGCCAGCTCACAGGGACAGACCCTAATCAACGAGCAGTACTTC.

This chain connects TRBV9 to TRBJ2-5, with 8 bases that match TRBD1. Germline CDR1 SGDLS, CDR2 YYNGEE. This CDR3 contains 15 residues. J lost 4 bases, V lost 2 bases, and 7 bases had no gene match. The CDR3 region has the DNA TGTGCCAGCAGCGTTGGACCAGGGGGCATAGAGACCCAGTACTTC. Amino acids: CASSVGPGGIETQYF.

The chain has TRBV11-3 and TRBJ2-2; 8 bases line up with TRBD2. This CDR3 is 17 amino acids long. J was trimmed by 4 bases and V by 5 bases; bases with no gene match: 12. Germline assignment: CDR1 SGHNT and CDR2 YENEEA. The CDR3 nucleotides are TGTGCCAGCAGCCCCGGGGGGGCAGGGCGCGTCACCGGGGAGCTGTTTTTT. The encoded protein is CASSPGGAGRVTGELFF.

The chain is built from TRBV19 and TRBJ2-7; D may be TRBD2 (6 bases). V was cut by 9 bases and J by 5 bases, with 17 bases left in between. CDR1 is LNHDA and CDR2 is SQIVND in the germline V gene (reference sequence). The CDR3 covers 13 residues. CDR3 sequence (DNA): TGTGCCAGCGTGGGCCCGGGGGAAAACGAGCAGTACTTC. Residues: CASVGPGENEQYF. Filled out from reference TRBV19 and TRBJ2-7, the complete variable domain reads DGGITQSPKYLFRKEGQNVTLSCEQNLNHDAMYWYRQDPGQGLRLIYYSQIVNDFQKGDIAEGYSVSREKKESFPLTVTSAQKNPTAFYLCASVGPGENEQYFGPGTRLTVT.

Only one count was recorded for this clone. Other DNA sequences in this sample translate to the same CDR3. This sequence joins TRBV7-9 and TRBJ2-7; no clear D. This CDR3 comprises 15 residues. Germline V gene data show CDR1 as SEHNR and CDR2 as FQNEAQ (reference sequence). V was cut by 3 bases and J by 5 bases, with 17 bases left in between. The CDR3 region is CASSLPRLGIDEQYF. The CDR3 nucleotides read TGTGCCAGCAGCTTGCCGCGACTTGGGATCGACGAGCAGTACTTC. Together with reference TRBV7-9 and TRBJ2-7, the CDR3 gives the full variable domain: DTGVSQNPRHKITKRGQNVTFRCDPISEHNRLYWYRQTLGQGPEFLTYFQNEAQLEKSRLLSDRFSAERPKGSFSTLEIQRTEQGDSAMYLCASSLPRLGIDEQYFGPGTRLTVT.

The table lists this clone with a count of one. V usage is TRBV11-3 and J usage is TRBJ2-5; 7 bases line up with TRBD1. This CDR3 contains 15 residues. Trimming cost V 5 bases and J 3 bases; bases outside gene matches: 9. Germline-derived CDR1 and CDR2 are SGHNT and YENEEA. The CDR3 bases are TGTGCCAGCAGCGTCACGAGACAGGGAGAAGAGACCCAGTACTTC. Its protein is CASSVTRQGEETQYF.

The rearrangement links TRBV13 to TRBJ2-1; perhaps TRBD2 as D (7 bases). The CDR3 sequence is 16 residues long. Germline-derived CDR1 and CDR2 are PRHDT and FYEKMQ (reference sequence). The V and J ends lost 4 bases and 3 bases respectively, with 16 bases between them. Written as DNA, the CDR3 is TGTGCCAGCAGCTCGAGGGAGGGGGGACTCTACAATGAGCAGTTCTTC. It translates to CASSSREGGLYNEQFF.

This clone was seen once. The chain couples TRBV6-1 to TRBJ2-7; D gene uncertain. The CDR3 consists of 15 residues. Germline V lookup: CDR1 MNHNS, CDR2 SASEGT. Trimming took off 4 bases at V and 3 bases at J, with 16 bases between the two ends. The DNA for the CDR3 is TGTGCCAGCAGTGCCGGCAACAGTCCGCACTACGAGCAGTACTTC. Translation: CASSAGNSPHYEQYF.

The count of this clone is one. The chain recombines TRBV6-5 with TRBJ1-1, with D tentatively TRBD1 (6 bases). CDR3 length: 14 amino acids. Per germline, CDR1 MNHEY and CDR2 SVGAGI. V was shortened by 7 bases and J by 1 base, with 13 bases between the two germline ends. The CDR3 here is CASKGVGSNTEAFF. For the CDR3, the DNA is TGTGCCAGCAAGGGGGTGGGTTCGAACACTGAAGCTTTCTTT.

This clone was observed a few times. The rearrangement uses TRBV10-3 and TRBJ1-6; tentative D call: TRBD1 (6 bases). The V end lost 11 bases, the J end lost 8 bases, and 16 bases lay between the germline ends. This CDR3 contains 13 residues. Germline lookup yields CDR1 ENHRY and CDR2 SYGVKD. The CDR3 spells CASKGGFDSPLHF. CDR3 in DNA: TGTGCCTCAAAGGGGGGATTTGATTCACCCCTCCACTTT.

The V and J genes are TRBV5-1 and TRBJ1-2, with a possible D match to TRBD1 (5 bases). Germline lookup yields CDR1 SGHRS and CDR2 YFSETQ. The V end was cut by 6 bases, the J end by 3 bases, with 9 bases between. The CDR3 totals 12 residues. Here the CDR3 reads CASTGTDYGYTF. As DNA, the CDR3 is TGCGCCAGCACCGGGACGGACTATGGCTACACCTTC.